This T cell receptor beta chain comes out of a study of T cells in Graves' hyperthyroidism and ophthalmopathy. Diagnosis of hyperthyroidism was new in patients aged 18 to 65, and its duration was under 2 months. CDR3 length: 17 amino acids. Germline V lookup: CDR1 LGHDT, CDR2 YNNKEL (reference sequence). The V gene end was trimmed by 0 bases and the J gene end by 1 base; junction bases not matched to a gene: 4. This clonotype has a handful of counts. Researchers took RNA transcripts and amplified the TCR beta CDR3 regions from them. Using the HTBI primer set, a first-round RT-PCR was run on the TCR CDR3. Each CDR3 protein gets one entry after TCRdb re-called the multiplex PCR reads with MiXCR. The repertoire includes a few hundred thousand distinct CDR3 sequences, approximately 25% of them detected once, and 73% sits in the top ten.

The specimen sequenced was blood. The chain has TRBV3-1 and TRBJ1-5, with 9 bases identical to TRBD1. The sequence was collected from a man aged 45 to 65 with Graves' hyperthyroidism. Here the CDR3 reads CASSQEYRGRSNQPQHF. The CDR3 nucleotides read TGTGCCAGCAGCCAAGAATACAGGGGGCGAAGCAATCAGCCCCAGCATTTT.